These T cell receptor beta chains were read from a single sample in a study of T cell responses to AZD1222 COVID-19 vaccine. This table comes from immunoSEQ multiplex PCR, and its TCRdb copy is limited to in-frame clones, with some not included. The top ten clones hold 6.5% to 8% of a sample with 80,000 to 100,000 clones, 85% to 90% of them seen once. The sequences come from peripheral blood, collected on day 0 of AZD1222 vaccination. Receptors were obtained from an adult in good health. CDR3s include the opening cysteine and the closing phenylalanine or tryptophan. The D gene is left open where the match is weak. The size field is filled for only some rows; it gives once, few, many or a size class.

v_gene,j_gene,abundance,d_gene,CDR3nt,CDR3aa
TRBV4-1,TRBJ2-1,NA,NA,TGCGCCAGCAGCCAAGACTCGGGGACCCACAATGAGCAGTTCTTC,CASSQDSGTHNEQFF
TRBV7-9,TRBJ2-5,NA,NA,TGTGCCAGCAGCTTAGCGGTGTACCAAGAGACCCAGTACTTC,CASSLAVYQETQYF
TRBV19,TRBJ1-1,NA,TRBD1,TGTGCCGGGAGACAGGGCCCAAACACTGAAGCTTTCTTT,CAGRQGPNTEAFF
TRBV6-2/TRBV6-3,TRBJ1-1,NA,TRBD1,TGTGCCAGCAGTTACAGATCAACAGGGGTCACTGAAGCTTTCTTT,CASSYRSTGVTEAFF
TRBV7-2,TRBJ2-2,NA,NA,TGTGCCAGCAGGGGTATAAGTCTGAACACCGGGGAGCTGTTTTTT,CASRGISLNTGELFF
TRBV5-1,TRBJ1-1,NA,TRBD1,TGCGCCAGCAGCCCCGGGGACAGGGACATGAACACTGAAGCTTTCTTT,CASSPGDRDMNTEAFF
TRBV5-8,TRBJ2-7,NA,NA,TGTGCCAGCAGCCATAGGGGTGGCGAGCAGTACTTC,CASSHRGGEQYF
TRBV9,TRBJ1-4,NA,NA,TGTGCCAGCAGCGTAGAGGGCAAGTCTCATGAAAAACTGTTTTTT,CASSVEGKSHEKLFF
TRBV28,TRBJ2-7,NA,TRBD2,TGTGCCAGCATCCCCGGACTAGCGGGGGGGTCTAACTACGAGCAGTACTTC,CASIPGLAGGSNYEQYF
TRBV28,TRBJ1-4,NA,TRBD1,TGTGCCAGCAGTCTCCCGGACAGGGCAACTAATGAAAAACTGTTTTTT,CASSLPDRATNEKLFF
TRBV15,TRBJ2-3,NA,NA,TGTGCCACCAGCAGAGACCCTGGGGTGCTGCGGTATTTT,CATSRDPGVLRYF
TRBV28,TRBJ2-1,NA,NA,TGTGCCAGCAGTACTCGACACTACAATGAGCAGTTCTTC,CASSTRHYNEQFF
TRBV7-6,TRBJ1-2,NA,NA,TGTGCCAGCAGCCTGAGTCAGGGCTCAAACTATGGCTACACCTTC,CASSLSQGSNYGYTF
TRBV7-2,TRBJ2-2,NA,TRBD2,TGTGCCAGCAAAGCGGGACCCACCGGGGAGCTGTTTTTT,CASKAGPTGELFF
TRBV19,TRBJ2-2,NA,NA,TGTGCCAGTAGCAGCCTCAGGGAAACCGGGGAGCTGTTTTTT,CASSSLRETGELFF
TRBV5-1,TRBJ2-3,once,TRBD2,TGCGCCAGCAGCTTGGGTACTAGCGGAGTCCCCGGAGATACGCAGTATTTT,CASSLGTSGVPGDTQYF
TRBV7-9,TRBJ1-2,once,NA,TGTGCCAGCAGCGTAAAAGGGGTCTATGGCTACACCTTC,CASSVKGVYGYTF
TRBV7-6,TRBJ2-3,NA,TRBD2,TGTGCCAGCAGCACCGCGGGACTACGCACAGATACGCAGTATTTT,CASSTAGLRTDTQYF
TRBV29-1,TRBJ2-3,NA,NA,TGCAGCGTTGAGAGTTCGGATACGCAGTATTTT,CSVESSDTQYF
TRBV10-3,TRBJ2-7,NA,TRBD2,TGTGCCATCATGTTCCCGACTAGCGGGGGGACCTACGAGCAGTACTTC,CAIMFPTSGGTYEQYF
TRBV7-9,TRBJ1-4,NA,NA,TGTGCCAGCAGCCTGACAGAGACTAATGAAAAACTGTTTTTT,CASSLTETNEKLFF
TRBV27,TRBJ2-7,NA,NA,TGTGCCAGCAACCCTAGCGCACACTCCTACGAGCAGTACTTC,CASNPSAHSYEQYF
TRBV9,TRBJ1-4,NA,NA,TGTGCCAGCAGCGTAGGGGTTGCAACTAATGAAAAACTGTTTTTT,CASSVGVATNEKLFF